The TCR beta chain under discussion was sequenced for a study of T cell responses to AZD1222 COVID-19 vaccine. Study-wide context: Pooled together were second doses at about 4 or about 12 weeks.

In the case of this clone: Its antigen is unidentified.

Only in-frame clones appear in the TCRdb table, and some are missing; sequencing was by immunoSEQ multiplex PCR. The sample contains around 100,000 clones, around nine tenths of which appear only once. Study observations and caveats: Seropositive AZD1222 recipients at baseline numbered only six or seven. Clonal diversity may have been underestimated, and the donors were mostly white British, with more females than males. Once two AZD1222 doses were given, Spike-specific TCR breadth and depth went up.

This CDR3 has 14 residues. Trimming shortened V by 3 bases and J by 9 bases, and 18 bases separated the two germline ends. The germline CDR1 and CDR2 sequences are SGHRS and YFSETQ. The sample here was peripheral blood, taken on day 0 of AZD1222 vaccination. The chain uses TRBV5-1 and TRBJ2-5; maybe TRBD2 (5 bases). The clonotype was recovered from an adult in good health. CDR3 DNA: TGCGCCAGCAGCTCAACATTTGACACCGGGGCCCAGTACTTC. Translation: CASSSTFDTGAQYF.